Listed below are T cell receptor beta chains from one sample, sequenced in a study of CD8+CD57+ T cells in acquired aplastic anemia. TCRdb ran MiXCR on the reads and lists one entry per CDR3 protein. Altogether about 40,000 distinct CDR3 sequences are present, 60% to 70% being singletons, with the ten largest covering 50% to 70%. Sequences were obtained from sorted CD4+, CD8+, or CD8+CD57+ T cells (not recorded which) from PBMCs. These receptors all come from a human donor with aplastic anemia. The CDR3 runs from the conserved cysteine through the conserved F or W. A D gene is named only where the DNA matches it firmly. Clone size is given for some rows only: seen once, a few or many times, or a class if the clone is expanded.

>17|TRBV5-4|TRBJ2-7|many|TRBD1
CASSVAYSGQITYEQYF
TGTGCCAGCAGCGTAGCCTACTCGGGACAGATAACTTACGAGCAGTACTTC
>17|TRBV15|TRBJ2-1|-|TRBD2
CASSFGYGAGAGGEQFF
TGTGCCAGCAGCTTCGGTTATGGAGCGGGGGCTGGGGGTGAGCAGTTCTTC
>12|TRBV7-9|TRBJ2-1|-|TRBD2
CASSFAGGEQFF
TGTGCCAGCAGCTTTGCGGGGGGTGAGCAGTTCTTC
>12|TRBV2|TRBJ1-2|-|-
CASSAFPYGYTF
TGTGCCAGCAGTGCGTTCCCCTATGGCTACACCTTC
>15|TRBV25-1|TRBJ2-7|-|TRBD1
CASSEPGQKTYEQYF
TGTGCCAGCAGTGAACCGGGACAGAAGACCTACGAGCAGTACTTC
>14|TRBV10-2|TRBJ1-2|-|-
CASSLEYRVEGYTF
TGCGCCAGCAGTCTCGAATACAGGGTCGAAGGCTACACCTTC
>15|TRBV5-8|TRBJ1-2|once|-
CASSRITPTNYGYTF
TGTGCCAGCAGCCGCATTACACCCACTAACTATGGCTACACCTTC
>13|TRBV6-2/TRBV6-3|TRBJ2-7|many|-
CASSAEEVYEQYF
TGTGCCAGCAGTGCTGAGGAGGTCTACGAGCAGTACTTC
>14|TRBV10-2|TRBJ1-2|-|-
CASGVGRGGEGYTF
TGCGCCAGCGGTGTCGGTCGTGGCGGCGAGGGCTACACCTTC
>12|TRBV2|TRBJ2-2|many|TRBD1
CAATGGTGELFF
TGTGCCGCCACAGGGGGCACCGGGGAGCTGTTTTTT
>13|TRBV7-6|TRBJ2-1|-|-
CASSLAGADEQFF
TGTGCCAGCAGCTTAGCAGGGGCGGATGAGCAGTTCTTC
>9|TRBV6-6|TRBJ2-7|-|-
CTSSDEQYF
TGTACCAGCAGTGACGAGCAGTACTTC
>15|TRBV7-2|TRBJ2-7|-|TRBD2
CASSQRTSGPYEQYF
TGTGCCAGCAGCCAACGGACTAGCGGACCCTACGAGCAGTACTTC
>16|TRBV2|TRBJ2-2|-|TRBD2
CASRPTSGGDTGELFF
TGTGCCAGCAGGCCGACTAGCGGGGGGGACACCGGGGAGCTGTTTTTT
>12|TRBV19|TRBJ1-2|many|-
CASSFGAAGYTF
TGTGCCAGTAGTTTCGGGGCTGCAGGCTACACCTTC
>14|TRBV10-2|TRBJ1-5|-|-
CASSGQSTGSPQHF
TGCGCCAGCAGCGGACAAAGTACAGGATCACCCCAGCATTTT
>15|TRBV20-1|TRBJ1-2|once|-
CSARGRSRAGDGYTF
TGCAGTGCTAGAGGTCGAAGCAGGGCCGGGGATGGCTACACCTTC
>12|TRBV29-1|TRBJ2-3|once|-
CSVEEPRDTQYF
TGCAGCGTTGAAGAGCCTAGAGATACGCAGTATTTT
>14|TRBV19|TRBJ1-4|-|TRBD1
CASSTGTENEKLFF
TGTGCCAGTAGTACCGGGACAGAGAATGAAAAACTGTTTTTT
>14|TRBV19|TRBJ1-1|-|-
CASTPKVRGTEAFF
TGTGCCAGTACCCCCAAGGTCCGGGGCACTGAAGCTTTCTTT
>12|TRBV29-1|TRBJ2-7|-|TRBD1
CSARTGWDEQYF
TGCAGCGCACGGACAGGGTGGGACGAGCAGTACTTC
>11|TRBV7-9|TRBJ1-1|-|-
CASKLNTEAFF
TGTGCCAGCAAATTGAACACTGAAGCTTTCTTT
>14|TRBV5-1|TRBJ1-1|few|TRBD1
CASSYQGGSTEAFF
TGCGCCAGCAGCTATCAGGGGGGTTCCACTGAAGCTTTCTTT
>15|TRBV2|TRBJ2-5|once|TRBD2
CASSEALGGSETQYF
TGTGCCAGCAGTGAAGCGCTGGGAGGGTCCGAGACCCAGTACTTC
>12|TRBV10-3|TRBJ1-2|-|-
CAISGGTYGYTF
TGTGCCATCAGTGGAGGGACCTATGGCTACACCTTC
>15|TRBV6-1|TRBJ2-3|many|TRBD2
CASSVAGDTTDTQYF
TGTGCCAGCAGTGTAGCGGGGGACACCACAGATACGCAGTATTTT
>12|TRBV29-1|TRBJ2-5|-|-
CSVSQGGETQYF
TGCAGCGTTTCCCAGGGTGGGGAGACCCAGTACTTC
>13|TRBV24-1|TRBJ2-1|-|TRBD1
CATSDITGGEQFF
TGTGCCACCAGTGATATTACAGGGGGTGAGCAGTTCTTC
>11|TRBV7-9|TRBJ1-2|-|-
CASSFIYGYTF
TGTGCCAGCAGCTTTATATATGGCTACACCTTC
>13|TRBV6-2/TRBV6-3|TRBJ1-1|-|TRBD1
CASSPDRGLEAFF
TGTGCCAGCAGTCCGGACAGGGGGCTTGAAGCTTTCTTT
>13|TRBV2|TRBJ2-6|-|-
CASSERRAYVLTF
TGTGCCAGCAGTGAGCGTAGGGCCTACGTCCTGACTTTC
>15|TRBV15|TRBJ1-5|-|-
CATSRARGSNQPQHF
TGTGCCACCAGCAGAGCCAGGGGAAGCAATCAGCCCCAGCATTTT
>12|TRBV20-1|TRBJ2-7|-|TRBD1
CSADRDSYEQYF
TGCAGTGCTGACCGGGACAGCTACGAGCAGTACTTC
>16|TRBV5-6|TRBJ1-1|many|-
CASSLAGGAGNTEAFF
TGTGCCAGCAGCTTGGCGGGGGGGGCGGGGAACACTGAAGCTTTCTTT
>14|TRBV19|TRBJ1-2|-|TRBD1
CASSIWTGDYGYTF
TGTGCCAGTAGTATATGGACAGGGGACTATGGCTACACCTTC
>16|TRBV19|TRBJ2-2|-|-
CASSIGGGTNTGELFF
TGTGCCAGTAGTATAGGGGGAGGCACGAACACCGGGGAGCTGTTTTTT
>12|TRBV10-3|TRBJ1-2|-|-
CAISESGPGYTF
TGTGCCATCAGTGAGTCAGGGCCTGGCTACACCTTC
>13|TRBV29-1|TRBJ1-1|-|-
CSVEDTNGAEAFF
TGCAGCGTTGAAGACACTAACGGGGCTGAAGCTTTCTTT
>16|TRBV11-1|TRBJ2-3|-|-
CASSLEGGLSTDTQYF
TGTGCCAGCAGCTTAGAAGGCGGATTAAGCACAGATACGCAGTATTTT
>15|TRBV10-2|TRBJ2-3|-|TRBD2
CASTSSGGGTDTQYF
TGCGCCAGCACTTCCAGCGGGGGGGGCACAGATACGCAGTATTTT
>12|TRBV29-1|TRBJ2-7|-|TRBD2
CSAGGLAHEQYF
TGCAGCGCTGGGGGACTAGCCCACGAGCAGTACTTC
>14|TRBV7-2|TRBJ1-6|many|-
CASSSDDYNSPLHF
TGTGCCAGCAGCTCCGACGATTATAATTCACCCCTCCACTTT
>15|TRBV7-8|TRBJ1-2|-|TRBD1
CASSLEGTGVGGYTF
TGTGCCAGCAGCTTAGAGGGGACAGGGGTGGGTGGCTACACCTTC
>17|TRBV25-1|TRBJ2-6|few|TRBD1
CASSLTGGLDGANVLTF
TGTGCCAGCAGTTTGACAGGGGGCTTGGATGGGGCCAACGTCCTGACTTTC
>13|TRBV30|TRBJ2-7|-|-
CAWRTGPSYEQYF
TGTGCCTGGAGAACAGGGCCCTCCTACGAGCAGTACTTC
>18|TRBV4-1|TRBJ2-6|-|TRBD1
CASSQEGTGGSGANVLTF
TGCGCCAGCAGCCAAGAAGGGACAGGGGGCTCTGGGGCCAACGTCCTGACTTTC
>16|TRBV11-2|TRBJ2-2|-|-
CASSFRTQPNTGELFF
TGTGCCAGCAGCTTTAGGACTCAGCCGAACACCGGGGAGCTGTTTTTT
>12|TRBV19|TRBJ2-1|many|-
CASSVNLGEQFF
TGTGCCAGTAGTGTCAACCTCGGGGAGCAGTTCTTC
>13|TRBV6-1|TRBJ1-6|-|-
CASSTQPRSPLHF
TGTGCCAGCAGCACCCAACCCCGTTCGCCCCTCCACTTT
>12|TRBV24-1|TRBJ2-5|-|-
CATRGDQETQYF
TGTGCCACCCGGGGTGACCAAGAGACCCAGTACTTC
>17|TRBV10-3|TRBJ2-7|-|TRBD1
CAISETYPGQGRHEQYF
TGTGCCATCAGTGAGACGTATCCGGGACAGGGGCGCCACGAGCAGTACTTC
>15|TRBV10-3|TRBJ2-7|-|TRBD2
CAIRPTSGIAYEQYF
TGTGCCATCAGGCCCACTAGCGGGATAGCCTACGAGCAGTACTTC
>15|TRBV24-1|TRBJ2-7|-|-
CATSDSGGKGYEQYF
TGTGCCACCAGTGATTCAGGTGGAAAGGGCTACGAGCAGTACTTC